These 8 T cell receptor beta chains were sequenced from one sample in a study of PD-1 blockade in classical Hodgkin lymphoma. Measured with immunoSEQ multiplex PCR; TCRdb has only the in-frame clones, and not every one. The profile covers about 96,000 clones, with about 92% appearing a single time and less than 2% taken by the ten largest. Indicated time point: cycle 4 day 1 (C4D1), after about 6 weeks of nivolumab. All the patients suffered relapse after autologous stem cell transplantation, and brentuximab vedotin exposure differed. The sample consisted of peripheral blood mononuclear cells (PBMCs), taken before the fourth cycle of nivolumab. Receptor source: a human donor with classical Hodgkin lymphoma.

The V call is TRBV6-6, the J call TRBJ2-7; D not resolved. Germline CDR1 reads MNHNY; CDR2 reads SVGAGI (reference sequence). V was shortened by 2 bases and J by 0 bases, with 14 bases between the two germline ends. The CDR3 spans 16 residues. CDR3 residues: CASSYDEEKPSYEQYF. As DNA, the CDR3 is TGTGCCAGCAGTTACGATGAGGAAAAGCCCTCCTACGAGCAGTACTTC.

This chain connects TRBV6-1 to TRBJ1-1, with 7 bases fitting TRBD1. CDR3 length equals 13 residues. Germline-derived CDR1 and CDR2 are MNHNS and SASEGT. The ends lost 6 bases at V and 4 bases at J; junction bases unmatched: 5. The CDR3 is CASRQGKGTEAFF. DNA of the CDR3: TGTGCCAGCAGACAGGGGAAGGGCACTGAAGCTTTCTTT.

The chain has TRBV28 and TRBJ2-5; D might be TRBD1 or TRBD2, each matching 5 bases. The germline CDR1 and CDR2 sequences are MDHEN and SYDVKM. CDR3 length equals 17 residues. Deletions cut 7 bases from V and 4 bases from J, with 25 bases between. The CDR3 protein is CASTRQVWGPMGETQYF. CDR3 DNA sequence: TGTGCCAGCACCCGGCAGGTGTGGGGACCCATGGGAGAGACCCAGTACTTC.

The chain couples TRBV28 to TRBJ1-1; D might be TRBD1 (5 bases). The CDR3 consists of 13 residues. The germline V gene has CDR1 MDHEN and CDR2 SYDVKM. V was shortened by 3 bases and J by 7 bases, with 12 bases between the two germline ends. The CDR3, as DNA: TGTGCCAGCAGTTTTGGCTCAGGGATTGAAGCTTTCTTT. Protein sequence: CASSFGSGIEAFF.

This CDR3 reads CASSSGRGEGTEAFF. The CDR3, as DNA: TGCGCCAGCAGCTCCGGGAGGGGAGAGGGCACTGAAGCTTTCTTT. V gene TRBV5-1 combines with J gene TRBJ1-1, with a tentative D call TRBD1 (5 bases). The ends were cut back, 3 bases at V and 4 bases at J, with 16 bases in the middle. The CDR3 is 15 residues long. Germline assignment: CDR1 SGHRS and CDR2 YFSETQ.

The chain couples TRBV6-5 to TRBJ2-7; D gene unclear. The CDR3 is 14 residues long. Germline V gene data show CDR1 as MNHEY and CDR2 as SVGAGI. The V and J ends lost 5 bases and 1 base respectively, with 12 bases between them. CDR3 sequence: CASSVKGSSYEQYF. CDR3 coding DNA: TGTGCCAGCAGTGTTAAGGGTTCATCCTACGAGCAGTACTTC.

This clone was counted a single time. V usage is TRBV7-2 and J usage is TRBJ1-5; D remains unclear. This CDR3 has 15 residues. Per germline, CDR1 SGHTA and CDR2 FQGNSA. The V end was cut by 1 base, the J end by 0 bases, with 7 bases between. CDR3 DNA: TGTGCCAGCAGCTTAGTAGCAGCTAGCAATCAGCCCCAGCATTTT. Translating gives CASSLVAASNQPQHF.

This clone was counted a single time. The chain combines TRBV11-2 with TRBJ2-7, with 7 positions matching TRBD1. After removal of 5 bases from V and 0 bases from J, the junction contained 7 bases not matched to a gene. This CDR3 contains 15 residues. The germline gives CDR1 SGHAT, CDR2 FQNNGV. CDR3 residues: CASSPQTGDSYEQYF. The CDR3 DNA sequence: TGTGCCAGCAGCCCCCAAACAGGGGACTCCTACGAGCAGTACTTC.